This T cell receptor beta chain emerged from a study of identifying expanded T cells in peripheral blood. Study-level results: Across healthy donors, higher total template counts meant significantly greater approximately two-week count variance.

TCRdb's table, derived via immunoSEQ multiplex PCR, lists solely in-frame clones and lacks some. The data hold around 99,000 clones, with around 90% observed a single time. Concerning this clone itself: The antigen is unknown.

V shed 2 bases and J 0 bases; nucleotides not matched to a gene: 4. This CDR3 has 16 residues. CDR1 SGHTS and CDR2 YDEGEE come from the germline V gene. Sequencing input: blood. This clonotype was obtained from a person aged 18 to 70 in good health. The V gene is TRBV5-8, the J gene TRBJ2-4; 8 bases are a match to TRBD2. CDR3 in DNA: TGTGCCAGCAGCTTAGCGGGGGTACTAGCCAAAAACATTCAGTACTTC. This codes for CASSLAGVLAKNIQYF.